A selection of T cell receptor beta chains follows, all from one sample in a study of T cell responses to AZD1222 COVID-19 vaccine. Some clones are missing from TCRdb's copy, which holds only in-frame ones; the method was immunoSEQ multiplex PCR. This sample carries roughly 99,000 clones, 91% of them seen once, and the ten largest clones take roughly 8%. The sample here was peripheral blood, taken 28 days after the second AZD1222 dose. Receptors were obtained from an adult who received the AZD1222 COVID-19 vaccine. Both conserved end residues are part of each CDR3. D genes are given only for firm matches. Only some rows state a clone size, as once, few, many or a class for expanded clones.

J: TRBJ2-3; D: NA; V: TRBV21-1; size: NA; CDR3: CASSNGEGAGDTQYF; DNA: TGTGCCAGCAGCAATGGAGAGGGGGCAGGGGATACGCAGTATTTT
J: TRBJ1-2; D: NA; V: TRBV5-4; size: NA; CDR3: CASSLQVPLFNYGYTF; DNA: TGTGCCAGCAGCTTACAGGTTCCGCTATTTAACTATGGCTACACCTTC
J: TRBJ1-1; D: NA; V: TRBV27; size: NA; CDR3: CASSLLGGLSAEAFF; DNA: TGTGCCAGCAGTCTTCTAGGGGGGTTGAGTGCTGAAGCTTTCTTT
J: TRBJ1-2; D: NA; V: TRBV7-9; size: NA; CDR3: CASSLESLSTRNYTF; DNA: TGTGCCAGCAGCTTAGAGTCACTCTCGACTAGAAACTACACCTTC
J: TRBJ2-7; D: NA; V: TRBV3-1/TRBV3-2; size: NA; CDR3: CASSRVDRPTLEQYF; DNA: TGTGCCAGCAGCCGGGTGGACAGACCTACGCTCGAGCAGTACTTC
J: TRBJ1-2; D: NA; V: TRBV7-9; size: NA; CDR3: CASSPPANYGYTF; DNA: TGTGCCAGCAGCCCGCCAGCGAACTATGGCTACACCTTC
J: TRBJ2-1; D: TRBD2; V: TRBV9; size: NA; CDR3: CASSVASGRGTEQFF; DNA: TGTGCCAGCAGCGTAGCAAGCGGGAGGGGGACTGAGCAGTTCTTC
J: TRBJ1-1; D: NA; V: TRBV7-2; size: NA; CDR3: CASSLRTAGDTEAFF; DNA: TGTGCCAGCAGCTTACGGACAGCGGGGGACACTGAAGCTTTCTTT
J: TRBJ2-1; D: NA; V: TRBV24-1; size: NA; CDR3: CATSVTVGDYNEQFF; DNA: TGTGCCACCAGTGTTACGGTCGGAGACTACAATGAGCAGTTCTTC
J: TRBJ2-2; D: NA; V: TRBV7-6; size: NA; CDR3: CASSEVFAGELFF; DNA: TGTGCCAGCAGCGAGGTGTTTGCCGGGGAGCTGTTTTTT
J: TRBJ2-1; D: TRBD1; V: TRBV15; size: few; CDR3: CATSGHRDRGTNEQFF; DNA: TGTGCCACCAGCGGCCACCGGGACAGGGGAACCAATGAGCAGTTCTTC
J: TRBJ2-4; D: NA; V: TRBV30; size: NA; CDR3: CAWSPDNKNIQYF; DNA: TGTGCCTGGAGTCCCGACAACAAAAACATTCAGTACTTC
J: TRBJ1-1; D: TRBD1; V: TRBV3-1/TRBV3-2; size: NA; CDR3: CASRLQGAPEAFF; DNA: TGTGCCAGCAGACTACAGGGGGCCCCTGAAGCTTTCTTT
J: TRBJ2-1; D: NA; V: TRBV7-2; size: NA; CDR3: CASSFGARYNEQFF; DNA: TGTGCCAGCAGCTTTGGGGCAAGGTACAATGAGCAGTTCTTC
J: TRBJ2-7; D: TRBD1; V: TRBV7-9; size: few; CDR3: CASSLGPTGAHYEQYF; DNA: TGTGCCAGCAGCTTAGGGCCGACAGGGGCACATTACGAGCAGTACTTC
J: TRBJ1-2; D: NA; V: TRBV28; size: NA; CDR3: CASSLRGDGYTF; DNA: TGTGCCAGCAGTTTAAGAGGGGATGGCTACACCTTC
J: TRBJ1-6; D: NA; V: TRBV4-1; size: once; CDR3: CASSQSLTPGDPSPLHF; DNA: TGCGCCAGCAGCCAGAGTCTTACTCCGGGGGACCCTTCACCCCTCCACTTT
J: TRBJ2-7; D: NA; V: TRBV28; size: once; CDR3: CASSFWAGDEQYF; DNA: TGTGCCAGCAGTTTCTGGGCAGGGGACGAGCAGTACTTC
J: TRBJ2-3; D: TRBD2; V: TRBV9; size: NA; CDR3: CASSPRLAQSTDTQYF; DNA: TGTGCCAGCAGCCCACGACTAGCCCAGAGCACAGATACGCAGTATTTT
J: TRBJ1-2; D: TRBD1; V: TRBV7-8; size: once; CDR3: CASSPTGGSNYGYTF; DNA: TGTGCCAGCAGCCCGACAGGGGGCTCCAACTATGGCTACACCTTC
J: TRBJ2-7; D: NA; V: TRBV6-5; size: NA; CDR3: CASSYSSFQTYEQYF; DNA: TGTGCCAGCAGTTACTCCTCATTTCAAACCTACGAGCAGTACTTC
J: TRBJ1-1; D: NA; V: TRBV5-1; size: few; CDR3: CASSLRTANTEAFF; DNA: TGCGCCAGCAGCTTGAGGACGGCGAACACTGAAGCTTTCTTT
J: TRBJ2-2; D: NA; V: TRBV19; size: NA; CDR3: CASSPTNTGELFF; DNA: TGTGCCAGTAGCCCCACGAACACCGGGGAGCTGTTTTTT
J: TRBJ2-1; D: TRBD2; V: TRBV13; size: once; CDR3: CASSLRSSGISSTSYNEQFF; DNA: TGTGCCAGCAGCTTAAGGAGTAGCGGGATAAGTTCCACCTCCTACAATGAGCAGTTCTTC
J: TRBJ1-4; D: NA; V: TRBV19; size: NA; CDR3: CASRGLYATNEKLFF; DNA: TGTGCCAGCAGGGGCCTATACGCAACTAATGAAAAACTGTTTTTT
J: TRBJ2-1; D: TRBD2; V: TRBV18; size: NA; CDR3: CASSPPASGTYNEQFF; DNA: TGTGCCAGCTCACCACCGGCTAGCGGGACCTACAATGAGCAGTTCTTC
J: TRBJ1-1; D: TRBD1; V: TRBV27; size: NA; CDR3: CASSWVGQGHTEAFF; DNA: TGTGCCAGCAGTTGGGTTGGACAGGGACACACTGAAGCTTTCTTT
J: TRBJ2-7; D: NA; V: TRBV12-3/TRBV12-4; size: NA; CDR3: CASSLTGKDEQYF; DNA: TGTGCCAGCAGTTTAACAGGGAAGGACGAGCAGTACTTC
J: TRBJ1-4; D: TRBD1; V: TRBV27; size: NA; CDR3: CASSGGDRGHGKLFF; DNA: TGTGCCAGCAGCGGGGGGGACAGGGGGCACGGGAAACTGTTTTTT
J: TRBJ2-7; D: NA; V: TRBV5-5; size: NA; CDR3: CASSPGPITYEQYF; DNA: TGTGCCAGCAGCCCAGGGCCCATAACCTACGAGCAGTACTTC
J: TRBJ1-1; D: NA; V: TRBV10-2; size: NA; CDR3: CASSDRGADTEAFF; DNA: TGCGCCAGCAGTGATCGGGGGGCGGACACTGAAGCTTTCTTT
J: TRBJ2-7; D: TRBD2; V: TRBV24-1; size: NA; CDR3: CATSPGLAGAPYEQYF; DNA: TGTGCCACCAGTCCCGGACTAGCGGGAGCCCCCTACGAGCAGTACTTC
J: TRBJ2-1; D: TRBD2; V: TRBV7-7; size: NA; CDR3: CASSPLTSGAYNEQFF; DNA: TGTGCTAGCAGCCCCTTGACTAGCGGGGCCTACAATGAGCAGTTCTTC